This TCR beta chain was profiled in a study of tumor-infiltrating lymphocytes in primary liver carcinoma. Study information: Primary liver carcinoma in the patients was surgically resected.

Unsorted whole blood yielded the blood RNA, and germline DNA was also extracted. Patients showed chronic HBV infection and an absence of prior treatment. The researchers produced TCR beta cDNA from 450 to 600 ng total RNA with a constant-region primer. Investigators got TCR beta libraries out of three nested multiplex PCR rounds, done with slightly modified ARM-PCR. TRBV1-TRBV30 forward primers paired with a C-beta reverse primer drove the first two PCR rounds, roughly 10 cycles each. TCRdb redid the calling of the multiplex PCR reads with MiXCR, one entry per CDR3 protein. The data show about 180,000 distinct CDR3 sequences, with over 45% seen just once and under 75% held by the top ten. There are 16 residues in the CDR3. The germline gives CDR1 MNHEY, CDR2 SVGAGI. Of note for this clonotype: An end of the junction differs from the germline gene, which may be a read error.

The rearrangement uses TRBV6-5 and TRBJ2-2; TRBD2 might be the D (6 bases). The sequence was obtained from a man in his forties with primary liver carcinoma and hepatitis B virus infection. What was sequenced was peripheral blood. The CDR3 region is CASSPLLAQITRELFF. The CDR3, as DNA: TGTGCCAGCAGTCCCCTCCTAGCGCAGATCACCAGGGAGCTGTTTTTT.